The 27 T cell receptor beta chains below come from one sample, sequenced in a study of blood T cell repertoires in COVID-19. TCRdb's table, derived via immunoSEQ multiplex PCR, lists solely in-frame clones and lacks some. The sample contains about 100,000 clones, roughly 87% of which appear only once. The sequenced sample consisted of peripheral blood. These receptors came from a woman in her forties or fifties with COVID-19, enrolled during active disease.

V is TRBV7-9 and J is TRBJ2-2; 7 nucleotides line up with TRBD2. CDR3 length: 15 residues. After removal of 6 bases from V and 0 bases from J, the junction contained 4 bases not matched to a gene. Germline V gene lookup returns CDR1 SEHNR and CDR2 FQNEAQ (reference sequence). The CDR3: CASRERGPNTGELFF. In DNA, the CDR3 is TGTGCCAGCAGGGAGCGGGGCCCGAACACCGGGGAGCTGTTTTTT.

This rearrangement joins TRBV3-1 (or the pseudogene TRBV3-2) to TRBJ2-2, with 8 bases fitting TRBD2. Trimming took 0 bases from V and 6 from J; bases not matched to a gene: 9. Germline values: CDR1 LGHDT, CDR2 YNNKEL (reference sequence). This CDR3 comprises 17 residues. The CDR3 bases are TGTGCCAGCAGCCAAGAATGGGGGACTAGACCACCCGGGGAGCTGTTTTTT. It yields the protein CASSQEWGTRPPGELFF.

This chain connects TRBV20-1 to TRBJ2-1; D may be TRBD2 (5 bases). The germline V gene encodes CDR1 DFQATT and CDR2 SNEGSKA (reference sequence). The ends were cut back, 3 bases at V and 10 bases at J, with 19 bases in the middle. This CDR3 spans 14 amino acids. The CDR3 sequence is CSASSRTGSFEQFF. The DNA for the CDR3 is TGCAGTGCTAGTTCCCGAACGGGATCATTCGAGCAGTTCTTC.

This clone turned up a few times. CDR3 nucleotide sequence: TGTGCCAGCAGCGATTCAGCGGGGGGGAATGTTGAGCAGTACTTC. Protein: CASSDSAGGNVEQYF. The chain carries TRBV9 and TRBJ2-7; the match to TRBD2 covers 10 bases. The CDR3 totals 15 residues. The junction had 10 bases not matched to a gene; V was cut back by 3 bases and J by 7 bases. Germline-derived CDR1 and CDR2 are SGDLS and YYNGEE.

The V call is TRBV7-9, the J call TRBJ2-2; D not certain. This CDR3 has 16 amino acids. The germline gives CDR1 SEHNR, CDR2 FQNEAQ (reference sequence). V shed 1 base and J shed 3 bases, with 12 bases lying between them. The CDR3 spells CASSLEAGSYTGELFF. The CDR3, as DNA: TGTGCCAGCAGCTTAGAGGCAGGCAGTTACACCGGGGAGCTGTTTTTT.

The chain has TRBV5-5 and TRBJ1-2; D is perhaps TRBD1 (6 bases). With 3 bases removed from V and 8 bases from J, the gap between germline ends came to 17 bases. Germline CDR1 and CDR2: SGHKS and YYEKEE (reference sequence). CDR3 length: 14 amino acids. DNA of the CDR3: TGTGCCAGCAGCTCCACCTTACAGGGCGTGGGCTACACCTTC. The encoded protein is CASSSTLQGVGYTF.

V usage is TRBV5-1 and J usage is TRBJ2-1, with TRBD2 matching over 11 bases. Germline CDR1 and CDR2: SGHRS and YFSETQ. The CDR3 is made up of 15 amino acids. J lost 7 bases, V lost 7 bases, and 10 bases had no gene match. CDR3 in amino acids: CASSYSGGAGNEQFF. CDR3 bases: TGCGCCAGCTCCTATAGCGGGGGGGCCGGGAATGAGCAGTTCTTC.

V is TRBV4-1 and J is TRBJ1-5; 7 bases map to TRBD1. CDR1 MGHRA and CDR2 YSYEKL come from the germline V gene. CDR3 length equals 19 residues. Trimming took 3 bases from V and 3 from J; bases not matched to a gene: 17. The CDR3 sequence is CASSHEAAPTGSPNQPQHF. CDR3 in DNA: TGCGCCAGCAGCCACGAGGCTGCCCCGACAGGGAGTCCCAATCAGCCCCAGCATTTT.

The chain recombines TRBV9 with TRBJ2-5; D possibly corresponds to TRBD1 (6 bases). CDR1 and CDR2 from the germline V gene are SGDLS and YYNGEE. This CDR3 region has 17 residues. V was shortened by 0 bases and J by 1 base, with 16 bases between the two germline ends. CDR3 nucleotide sequence: TGTGCCAGCAGCGTAGACCGCGCCGGGACAAGCCAAGAGACCCAGTACTTC. Translated: CASSVDRAGTSQETQYF.

The CDR3 region has the DNA TGTGCCAGCAGTAAAACAGCGGGGGGCACCTCCTACGAGCAGTACTTC. As protein: CASSKTAGGTSYEQYF. The rearrangement links TRBV9 to TRBJ2-7, with 9 bases matching TRBD2. The CDR3 spans 16 residues. Germline trimming cut 5 bases from V and 0 bases from J; bases unmatched to any gene: 9. Germline V gene data show CDR1 as SGDLS and CDR2 as YYNGEE.

The chain combines TRBV10-3 with TRBJ1-1, with TRBD1 as a possible D gene (5 bases). CDR3 size: 18 residues. V was trimmed by 3 bases and J by 2 bases, leaving 22 bases between them. Germline CDR1 and CDR2: ENHRY and SYGVKD. Written as DNA, the CDR3 is TGTGCCATCAGTGACATAGTGTGGGACGGGAGTTCCAACACTGAAGCTTTCTTT. As protein: CAISDIVWDGSSNTEAFF.

The rearrangement joins TRBV29-1 to TRBJ2-7; the D gene is possibly TRBD1 (6 bases). Germline-derived CDR1 and CDR2 are SQVTM and ANQGSEA. The V end was cut by 1 base, the J end by 2 bases, with 9 bases between. The CDR3 is 13 residues long. CDR3 amino acids: CSVEVSGAYEQYF. The CDR3 DNA is TGCAGCGTTGAAGTATCAGGGGCCTACGAGCAGTACTTC.

The chain has TRBV18 and TRBJ1-1, with unresolved D. CDR1 is KGHSH and CDR2 is LQKENI in the germline V gene. The CDR3 totals 13 residues. V dropped 8 bases and J dropped 0 bases, with 10 bases sitting between them. CDR3 DNA sequence: TGTGCCAGCACGGGAGTAATGAACACTGAAGCTTTCTTT. Amino acid sequence: CASTGVMNTEAFF.

The V gene is TRBV25-1, the J gene TRBJ1-3, with 7 bases matching TRBD1. Per the germline V gene, CDR1 is MGHDK and CDR2 is SYGVNS. This CDR3 has 17 residues. The V segment lost 8 bases and the J segment 0 bases; nucleotides outside the gene matches: 13. This chain's CDR3 is CASQPRDSFFSGNTIYF. DNA of the CDR3: TGTGCCAGCCAACCTCGGGACAGCTTTTTCTCTGGAAACACCATATATTTT.

The V gene is TRBV6-5, the J gene TRBJ1-5; a weak D match, TRBD1 (6 bases). V lost 5 bases and J 4 bases, leaving 15 bases between the germline ends. This CDR3 spans 15 amino acids. Germline V gene data show CDR1 as MNHEY and CDR2 as SVGAGI. CDR3 sequence (DNA): TGTGCCAGCAGTCGGACAAAAGGGGGAAATCAGCCCCAGCATTTT. Its protein is CASSRTKGGNQPQHF.

The chain employs TRBV5-5 and TRBJ2-3, with 7 bases matching TRBD1. This CDR3 region has 14 residues. CDR1 is SGHKS and CDR2 is YYEKEE in the germline V gene (reference sequence). V shed 4 bases and J 2 bases; nucleotides not matched to a gene: 4. The CDR3: CASSMGQYTDTQYF. CDR3 DNA: TGTGCCAGCAGCATGGGACAGTACACAGATACGCAGTATTTT.

This rearrangement joins TRBV11-3 to TRBJ1-1; 8 bases fit TRBD1. The length of the CDR3 is 15 residues. The germline gives CDR1 SGHNT, CDR2 YENEEA. With V trimmed by 6 bases and J by 5 bases, 11 bases remained unmatched. CDR3 in DNA: TGTGCCAGCAGACCAGTGGGCACAGGGGGGACTGAAGCTTTCTTT. Translated, it gives CASRPVGTGGTEAFF.

The gene calls are TRBV4-1 and TRBJ1-2; 7 positions match TRBD1. The CDR3 sequence is 16 residues long. With 1 base clipped from V and 7 bases from J, the junction kept 12 bases outside the gene matches. CDR1 is MGHRA and CDR2 is YSYEKL in the germline V gene. CDR3 DNA: TGCGCCAGCAGCCAAGCAAGGGACAGTAGAATTGGTGGCTACACCTTC. Amino acid sequence: CASSQARDSRIGGYTF.

This clone was seen more than once but under ten times. The chain is built from TRBV6-6 and TRBJ1-5; D gene unclear. The CDR3 consists of 14 residues. Germline V lookup: CDR1 MNHNY, CDR2 SVGAGI (reference sequence). V lost 6 bases to trimming and J lost 3 bases, with 12 bases between them. The CDR3 DNA sequence: TGTGCCAGCAGCCACGGAGAAGACAATCAGCCCCAGCATTTT. Its protein product is CASSHGEDNQPQHF.

This clone appeared a few times. The chain combines TRBV2 with TRBJ1-3; D might be TRBD1 (6 bases). V lost 6 bases to trimming and J lost 2 bases, with 20 bases between them. The CDR3 runs 17 residues. CDR1 SNHLY and CDR2 FYNNEI come from the germline V gene. The CDR3: CASRPPTGYPPGNTIYF. The CDR3 nucleotides are TGTGCCAGCAGGCCGCCGACAGGTTATCCCCCTGGAAACACCATATATTTT. The full variable domain, in which reference TRBV2 and TRBJ1-3 provide the parts outside the CDR3, is EPEVTQTPSHQVTQMGQEVILRCVPISNHLYFYWYRQILGQKVEFLVSFYNNEISEKSEIFDDQFSVERPDGSNFTLKIRSTKLEDSAMYFCASRPPTGYPPGNTIYFGEGSWLTVV.

In its sample, this clone was seen once. The chain carries TRBV28 and TRBJ1-2, with 7 positions matching TRBD1. This CDR3 has 15 amino acids. V dropped 1 base and J dropped 4; count of bases not matched to a gene: 6. Germline V lookup: CDR1 MDHEN, CDR2 SYDVKM. CDR3 nucleotides: TGTGCCAGCAGTTTATCGGTCGGGACAGTCTATGGCTACACCTTC. It is translated as CASSLSVGTVYGYTF.

The rearrangement joins TRBV2 to TRBJ1-2; no definite D call. This CDR3 region has 13 residues. The germline V and J ends were trimmed by 2 bases and 7 bases, with 11 bases remaining between them. The V gene's germline CDR1 is SNHLY and CDR2 FYNNEI. CDR3 protein: CASSESPTGGYTF. CDR3 DNA sequence: TGTGCCAGCAGTGAATCGCCGACGGGTGGCTACACCTTC.

The V gene is TRBV2, the J gene TRBJ2-3, with 10 bases lining up with TRBD2. The trim removed 6 bases at V and 2 bases at J, leaving 8 bases unmatched. This CDR3 has 16 amino acids. Germline values: CDR1 SNHLY, CDR2 FYNNEI. The CDR3 coding sequence is TGTGCCAGCAGGACCCTAGCGGGGGCTTACACAGATACGCAGTATTTT. This translates into CASRTLAGAYTDTQYF.

This sequence joins TRBV3-1 (or the pseudogene TRBV3-2) and TRBJ2-3; D gene uncertain. Trimming pared 0 bases from V and 0 bases from J, leaving 4 bases between. The CDR3 loop spans 14 amino acids. Per the germline V gene, CDR1 is LGHDT and CDR2 is YNNKEL (reference sequence). The CDR3 sequence: CASSQDPSTDTQYF. The CDR3 DNA sequence: TGTGCCAGCAGCCAAGACCCTAGCACAGATACGCAGTATTTT.

The sample holds one count of this clone. The rearrangement uses TRBV30 and TRBJ2-7, with 10 nucleotides matching TRBD2. Germline V gene lookup returns CDR1 GTSNPN and CDR2 SVGIG (reference sequence). Losses at the gene ends were 2 bases for V and 2 bases for J; bases not matched to a gene: 9. The CDR3 sequence is 16 residues long. CDR3 sequence: CAWSRLAGAVPYEQYF. CDR3 bases: TGTGCCTGGAGTAGGCTAGCGGGGGCCGTACCCTACGAGCAGTACTTC. Together with reference TRBV30 and TRBJ2-7, the CDR3 gives the full variable domain: SQTIHQWPATLVQPVGSPLSLECTVEGTSNPNLYWYRQAAGRGLQLLFYSVGIGQISSEVPQNLSASRPQDRQFILSSKKLLLSDSGFYLCAWSRLAGAVPYEQYFGPGTRLTVT.

This clone was counted only a few times. V is TRBV6-6 and J is TRBJ2-1; D call uncertain. The CDR3 spans 14 residues. Trimming pared 6 bases from V and 6 bases from J, leaving 15 bases between. In germline, CDR1 is MNHNY, CDR2 SVGAGI (reference sequence). The CDR3 DNA reads TGTGCCAGCAGAGCGACGGGTGTCGGCAATGAGCAGTTCTTC. It translates to CASRATGVGNEQFF.

V usage is TRBV2 and J usage is TRBJ2-7; the match to TRBD2 covers 10 bases. Germline lookup yields CDR1 SNHLY and CDR2 FYNNEI. CDR3 length equals 16 residues. V lost 1 base to trimming and J lost 6 bases; unmatched junction nucleotides: 9. CDR3 sequence: CASSEEIAGGVLEQYF. The CDR3 DNA reads as TGTGCCAGCAGTGAAGAGATAGCGGGGGGCGTACTCGAGCAGTACTTC.